These 8 T cell receptor beta chains share one sample of origin, sequenced in a study of cytomegalovirus exposure and HLA in healthy donors (TCRdb year 2017). Library preparation employed the immunoSEQ multiplex PCR assay. A mixture of 60 forward primers for TCR Vbeta segments and 13 reverse primers for TCR Jbeta segments was used in the multiplex PCR. TCRdb re-hosts the immuneACCESS table, in-frame sequences only. Its copies lack some clones; in the studies checked, an unresolved V gene accounts for under half of them, and the cause for the rest is not known. This sample's records show about 200,000 clones. Under 1% of the sample belongs to the ten largest clones. Sequencing was carried out using PBMCs. The source is a woman in her twenties or thirties in good health and CMV-seropositive.

The rearrangement uses TRBV7-6 and TRBJ2-2; TRBD1 matches at 9 bases. This CDR3 spans 16 amino acids. The V gene's germline CDR1 is SGHVS and CDR2 FNYEAQ. With 5 bases clipped from V and 0 bases from J, the junction kept 4 bases outside the gene matches. The DNA for the CDR3 is TGTGCCAGCAGCCTCGGACAGGGGACGAACACCGGGGAGCTGTTTTTT. It codes for CASSLGQGTNTGELFF. The full variable domain, its missing parts supplied by reference TRBV7-6 and TRBJ2-2, is GAGVSQSPRYKVTKRGQDVALRCDPISGHVSLYWYRQALGQGPEFLTYFNYEAQQDKSGLPNDRFSAERPEGSISTLTIQRTEQRDSAMYRCASSLGQGTNTGELFFGEGSRLTVL.

J is TRBJ1-1 and V is TRBV4-1; a weak D match, TRBD1 (6 bases). The CDR3 has 15 amino acids. Looked up from germline, CDR1 is MGHRA and CDR2 is YSYEKL. V lost 7 bases, J lost 0 bases, and 15 bases lay in between. CDR3 in amino acids: CASTESGTLNTEAFF. The DNA of the CDR3 is TGCGCCAGCACCGAATCCGGGACACTGAACACTGAAGCTTTCTTT.

The chain couples TRBV4-3 to TRBJ2-7; maybe TRBD1 (6 bases). This CDR3 region has 14 residues. Deletions cut 3 bases from V and 4 bases from J, with 13 bases between. Germline loops: CDR1 LGHNA, CDR2 YSLEER. The CDR3 region is CASSQAMDSYEQYF. As DNA, the CDR3 is TGCGCCAGCAGCCAGGCTATGGACAGTTACGAGCAGTACTTC.

The chain has TRBV7-8 and TRBJ2-2; no definite D call. Germline V lookup: CDR1 SGHVS, CDR2 FQNEAQ. The V end was cut by 5 bases, the J end by 13 bases, with 11 bases between. This CDR3 has 11 amino acids. CDR3 region: CASSIQEPLFF. As DNA, the CDR3 is TGTGCCAGCAGCATCCAGGAACCGCTGTTTTTT.

V gene TRBV30 combines with J gene TRBJ2-5; TRBD2 agrees at 12 bases. The J call may be wrong; the DNA end is better matched by TRBJ2-7. The CDR3 length is 17 residues. Germline V gives CDR1 GTSNPN, CDR2 SVGIG (reference sequence). CDR3 nucleotides: TGTGCCTGGAGTGTCGAAAGGACTAGCGGGGTGTCCTACGAGCAGTACTTC. It is translated as CAWSVERTSGVSYEQYF.

This chain uses TRBV5-6 with TRBJ2-7; 11 bases line up with TRBD1. Losses at the gene ends were 3 bases for V and 6 bases for J; bases not matched to a gene: 5. This CDR3 spans 14 amino acids. Germline lookup yields CDR1 SGHDT and CDR2 YYEEEE. As DNA, the CDR3 is TGTGCCAGCAGCTGGACTGGGACAGGGGGCGAGCAGTACTTC. It specifies CASSWTGTGGEQYF.

This chain joins TRBV6-5 and TRBJ2-7; 7 nucleotides align to TRBD1. There are 16 residues in the CDR3. Germline V gives CDR1 MNHEY, CDR2 SVGAGI. Unmatched junction bases numbered 13, after V lost 2 bases and J lost 6 bases. CDR3 loop: CASSYTTGALVGEQYF. The CDR3 DNA reads as TGTGCCAGCAGTTACACCACAGGGGCTCTTGTTGGCGAGCAGTACTTC.

The chain couples TRBV10-1 to TRBJ2-7; 9 bases match TRBD1. CDR1 and CDR2 (germline): WNHNN, SYGVQD (reference sequence). Germline trimming cut 2 bases from V and 11 bases from J; bases unmatched to any gene: 13. This CDR3 spans 15 amino acids. The CDR3 bases are TGCGCCAGCAGTGAGGGGACAGGGACATCTAGGATTAAGTACTTC. It specifies CASSEGTGTSRIKYF.